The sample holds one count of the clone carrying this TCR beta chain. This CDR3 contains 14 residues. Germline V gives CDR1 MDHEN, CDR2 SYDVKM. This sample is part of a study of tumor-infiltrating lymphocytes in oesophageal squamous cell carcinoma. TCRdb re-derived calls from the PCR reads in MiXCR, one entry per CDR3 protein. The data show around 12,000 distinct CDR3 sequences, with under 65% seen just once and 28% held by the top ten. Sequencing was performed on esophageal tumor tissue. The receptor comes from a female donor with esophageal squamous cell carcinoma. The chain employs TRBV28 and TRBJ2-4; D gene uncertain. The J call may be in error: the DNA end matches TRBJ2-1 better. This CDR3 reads CASLRPSSYNEQFF. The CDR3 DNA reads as TGTGCCAGCCTTCGGCCTAGCTCCTACAATGAGCAGTTCTTC.